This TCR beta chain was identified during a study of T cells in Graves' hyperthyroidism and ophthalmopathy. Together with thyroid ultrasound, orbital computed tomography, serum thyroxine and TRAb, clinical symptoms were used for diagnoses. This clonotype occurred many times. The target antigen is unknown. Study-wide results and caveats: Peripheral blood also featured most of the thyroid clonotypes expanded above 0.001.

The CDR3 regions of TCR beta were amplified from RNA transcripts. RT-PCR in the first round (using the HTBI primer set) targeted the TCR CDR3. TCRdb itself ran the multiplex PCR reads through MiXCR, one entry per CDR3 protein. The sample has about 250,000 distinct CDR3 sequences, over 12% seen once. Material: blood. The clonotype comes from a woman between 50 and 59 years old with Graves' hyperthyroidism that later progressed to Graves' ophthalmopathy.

CDR3 protein: CAITQGDNGYTF. The CDR3 bases are TGTGCCATCACCCAGGGGGACAATGGCTACACCTTC. The genes are TRBV10-3 and TRBJ1-2; TRBD1 agrees at 7 bases. V dropped 7 bases and J dropped 6; count of bases not matched to a gene: 5. Per the germline V gene, CDR1 is ENHRY and CDR2 is SYGVKD. The CDR3 is 12 residues long.